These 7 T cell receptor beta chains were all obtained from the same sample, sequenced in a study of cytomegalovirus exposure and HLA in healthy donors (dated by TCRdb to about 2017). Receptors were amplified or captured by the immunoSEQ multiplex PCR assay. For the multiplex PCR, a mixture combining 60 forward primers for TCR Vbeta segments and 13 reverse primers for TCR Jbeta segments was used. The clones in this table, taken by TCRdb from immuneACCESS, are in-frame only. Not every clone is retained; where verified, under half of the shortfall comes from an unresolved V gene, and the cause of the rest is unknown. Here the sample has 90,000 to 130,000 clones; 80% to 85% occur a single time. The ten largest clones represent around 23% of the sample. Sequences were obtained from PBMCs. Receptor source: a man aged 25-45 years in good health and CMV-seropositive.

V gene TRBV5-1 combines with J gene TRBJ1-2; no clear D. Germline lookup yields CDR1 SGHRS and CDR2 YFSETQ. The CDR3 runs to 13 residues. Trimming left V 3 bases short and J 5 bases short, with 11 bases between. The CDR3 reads CASSSEGIYGYTF. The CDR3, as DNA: TGCGCCAGCAGCTCTGAGGGTATATATGGCTACACCTTC.

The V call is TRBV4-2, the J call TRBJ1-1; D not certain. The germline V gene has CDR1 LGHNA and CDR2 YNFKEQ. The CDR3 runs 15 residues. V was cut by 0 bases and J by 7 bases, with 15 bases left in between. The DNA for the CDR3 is TGTGCCAGCAGCCAAGATCCTCACGGTCGGGATGAAGCTTTCTTT. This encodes CASSQDPHGRDEAFF.

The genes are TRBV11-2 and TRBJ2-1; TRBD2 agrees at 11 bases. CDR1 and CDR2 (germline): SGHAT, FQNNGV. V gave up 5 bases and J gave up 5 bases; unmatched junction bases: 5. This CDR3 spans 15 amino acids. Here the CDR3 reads CASSQNSGGDNEQFF. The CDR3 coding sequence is TGTGCCAGCAGCCAGAATAGCGGGGGGGACAATGAGCAGTTCTTC. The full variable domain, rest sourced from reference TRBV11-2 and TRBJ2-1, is EAGVAQSPRYKIIEKRQSVAFWCNPISGHATLYWYQQILGQGPKLLIQFQNNGVVDDSQLPKDRFSAERLKGVDSTLKIQPAKLEDSAVYLCASSQNSGGDNEQFFGPGTRLTVL.

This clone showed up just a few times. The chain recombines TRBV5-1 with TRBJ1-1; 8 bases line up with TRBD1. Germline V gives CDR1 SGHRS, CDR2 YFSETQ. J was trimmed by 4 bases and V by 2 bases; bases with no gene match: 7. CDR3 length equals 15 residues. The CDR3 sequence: CASSFGPTGATEAFF. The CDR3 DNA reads TGCGCCAGCAGCTTTGGCCCGACAGGGGCCACTGAAGCTTTCTTT. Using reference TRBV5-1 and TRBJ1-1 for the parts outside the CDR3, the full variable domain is KAGVTQTPRYLIKTRGQQVTLSCSPISGHRSVSWYQQTPGQGLQFLFEYFSETQRNKGNFPGRFSGRQFSNSRSEMNVSTLELGDSALYLCASSFGPTGATEAFFGQGTRLTVV.

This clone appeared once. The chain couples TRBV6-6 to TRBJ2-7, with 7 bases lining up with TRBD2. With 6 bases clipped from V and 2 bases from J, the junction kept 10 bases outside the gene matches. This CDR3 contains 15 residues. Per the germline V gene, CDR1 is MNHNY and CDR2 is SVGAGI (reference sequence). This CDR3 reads CASSSWEGSTYEQYV. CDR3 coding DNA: TGTGCCAGCAGCTCCTGGGAGGGTTCGACCTACGAGCAGTACGTC.

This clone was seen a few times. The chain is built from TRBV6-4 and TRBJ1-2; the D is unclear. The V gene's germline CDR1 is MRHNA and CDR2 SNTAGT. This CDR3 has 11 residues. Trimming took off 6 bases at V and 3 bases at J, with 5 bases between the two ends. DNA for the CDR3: TGTGCCAGCAGGGCAGACTATGGCTACACCTTC. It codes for CASRADYGYTF.

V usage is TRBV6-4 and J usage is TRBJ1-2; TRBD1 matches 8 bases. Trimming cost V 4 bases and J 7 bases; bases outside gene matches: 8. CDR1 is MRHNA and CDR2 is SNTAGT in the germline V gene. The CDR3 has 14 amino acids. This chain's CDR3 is CASSGGQGLIGYTF. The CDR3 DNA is TGTGCCAGCAGTGGCGGACAGGGTTTGATTGGCTACACCTTC.